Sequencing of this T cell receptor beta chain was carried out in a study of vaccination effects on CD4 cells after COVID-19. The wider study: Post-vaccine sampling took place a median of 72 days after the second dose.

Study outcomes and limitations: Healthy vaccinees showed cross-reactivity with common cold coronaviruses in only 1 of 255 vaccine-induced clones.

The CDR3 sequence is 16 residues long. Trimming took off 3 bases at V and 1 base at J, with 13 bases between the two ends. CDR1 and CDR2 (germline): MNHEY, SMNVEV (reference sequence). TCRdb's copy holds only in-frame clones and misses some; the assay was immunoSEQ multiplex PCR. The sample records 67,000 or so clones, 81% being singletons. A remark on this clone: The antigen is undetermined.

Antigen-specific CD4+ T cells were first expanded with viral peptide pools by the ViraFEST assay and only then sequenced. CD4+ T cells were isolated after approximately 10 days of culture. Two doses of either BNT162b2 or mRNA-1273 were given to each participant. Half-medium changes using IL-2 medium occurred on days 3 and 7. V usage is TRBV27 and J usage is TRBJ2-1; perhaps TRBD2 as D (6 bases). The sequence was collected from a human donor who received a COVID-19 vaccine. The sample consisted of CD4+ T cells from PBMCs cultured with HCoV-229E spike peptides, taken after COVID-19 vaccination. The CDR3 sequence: CASSFSTRGSYNEQFF. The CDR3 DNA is TGTGCCAGCAGTTTTTCGACCCGGGGGTCCTACAATGAGCAGTTCTTC.